Included here is one T cell receptor beta chain sequence, with context. As yet, its antigen is unknown. This record belongs to a study of T cells in localized non-small cell lung cancer. Produced via immunoSEQ multiplex PCR; TCRdb's table is partial and in-frame only. The sample contains 15,000 to 20,000 clones, nearly 90% of which appear only once. The germline V gene has CDR1 WNHNN and CDR2 SYGVQD (reference sequence). The V end lost 4 bases, the J end lost 2 bases, and 12 bases lay between the germline ends. This CDR3 contains 16 residues. Points from the study as a whole: Uninvolved adjacent lung had more T cell clonality than any other tissue, topping tumor. Appearing in adjacent lung were a median about 57 of the top 100 tumor clones. Without multi-region sequencing, intratumor heterogeneity could not be excluded.

This TCR was sampled from a woman aged 40 to 75 with stage III lung adenocarcinoma. Sequencing was performed on peripheral blood mononuclear cells, taken before any cancer treatment. The chain recombines TRBV10-1 with TRBJ2-6; TRBD2 is a possible D gene (5 bases). The CDR3: CASSALRGAGANVLTF. The CDR3 DNA sequence: TGCGCCAGCAGTGCTCTACGGGGAGCTGGGGCCAACGTCCTGACTTTC.